This T cell receptor beta chain is from a study of blood T cell repertoires in COVID-19. Using immunoSEQ multiplex PCR, the repertoire was profiled, and TCRdb retains in-frame clones only, with some absent. The sample has around 120,000 clones, around nine tenths seen once. In germline, CDR1 is SGDLS, CDR2 YYNGEE. V lost 0 bases and J lost 0; bases outside the gene matches: 5. This CDR3 has 16 residues. Sequencing was done on a sample of peripheral blood. The source is a woman in her 50s with active or convalescent COVID-19. V is TRBV9 and J is TRBJ2-5; TRBD2 agrees at 7 bases. CDR3 protein: CASSVDSAGYQETQYF. The CDR3 nucleotides are TGTGCCAGCAGCGTAGACTCAGCGGGGTACCAAGAGACCCAGTACTTC.